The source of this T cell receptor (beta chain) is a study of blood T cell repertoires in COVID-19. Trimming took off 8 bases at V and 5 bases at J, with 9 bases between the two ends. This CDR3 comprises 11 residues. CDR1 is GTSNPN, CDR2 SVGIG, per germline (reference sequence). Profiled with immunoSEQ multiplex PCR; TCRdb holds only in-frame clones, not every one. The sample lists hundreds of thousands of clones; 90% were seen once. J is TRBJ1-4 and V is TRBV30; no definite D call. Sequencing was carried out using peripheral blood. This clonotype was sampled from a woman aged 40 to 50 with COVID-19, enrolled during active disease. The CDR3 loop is CAVDLNEKLFF. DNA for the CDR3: TGTGCCGTCGATCTAAATGAAAAACTGTTTTTT.